The 26 T cell receptor beta chains below come from one sample, sequenced in a study of post-analysis software for immune sequencing data. Findings of the study overall: With TRBV5-6, TRBV5-1 and TRBV20-1 included, 4 or 5 TRBV segments were more frequent in patients than in controls.

For these receptors, no antigen is known. TCR beta cDNA libraries included unique molecular identifiers. TCRdb fed the PCR reads into MiXCR, producing one record per CDR3 protein. The sample consists of about 200,000 distinct CDR3 sequences, 29% of them appearing once. What was sequenced was blood. The receptors derive from a girl under 18 with multiple sclerosis.

The count of this clonotype is one. This may be a read error: a much more frequent sequence differs by one nucleotide. This rearrangement joins TRBV27 to TRBJ2-6; D is perhaps TRBD1 (6 bases). Trimming removed 3 bases at V and 8 bases at J, with 14 bases between. This CDR3 has 15 residues. Germline CDR1 is MNHEY and CDR2 is SMNVEV (reference sequence). CDR3 sequence reads: CASSFWGQGTNVLTF. The CDR3, as DNA: TGTGCCAGCAGTTTTTGGGGGCAGGGGACCAACGTCCTGACTTTC.

J is TRBJ1-5 and V is TRBV20-1, with 10 positions matching TRBD1. Per germline, CDR1 DFQATT and CDR2 SNEGSKA (reference sequence). The CDR3 has 14 residues. The junction had 6 bases not matched to a gene; V was cut back by 5 bases and J by 5 bases. The CDR3 loop is CSASKGQGDQPQHF. In nucleotides, the CDR3 is TGCAGTGCTTCTAAAGGACAGGGGGATCAGCCCCAGCATTTT.

About this clonotype: A much bigger clone sits one base away, suggesting this may be a read error. The chain has TRBV6-5 and TRBJ2-1; TRBD1 matches at 9 bases. CDR3 size: 16 residues. Germline CDR1 reads MNHEY; CDR2 reads SVGAGI. CDR3 region: CASRPRQGGMLNEQVF. The CDR3 DNA sequence: TGTGCCAGCAGACCCCGACAGGGGGGCATGCTCAATGAGCAGGTCTTC.

This clonotype was seen repeatedly, ten times or more. CDR3: CSVDTSSSGPNTEAFF. The CDR3 DNA sequence: TGCAGCGTCGATACCTCCTCATCGGGGCCCAACACTGAAGCTTTCTTT. The gene calls are TRBV29-1 and TRBJ1-1, with TRBD1 as a possible D gene (5 bases). V lost 6 bases to trimming and J lost 2 bases, with 22 bases between them. The V gene's germline CDR1 is SQVTM and CDR2 ANQGSEA. This CDR3 region has 16 residues.

This clonotype has more than one count but fewer than ten. The chain combines TRBV14 with TRBJ2-1, with TRBD2 identical over 9 bases. J was trimmed by 5 bases and V by 4 bases; bases with no gene match: 9. The CDR3 loop spans 16 amino acids. CDR1 and CDR2 from the germline V gene are SGHDN and FVKESK. CDR3 protein: CASSLLSGRPNNEQFF. The CDR3 DNA follows: TGTGCCAGCAGCCTTCTAAGCGGGAGGCCAAACAATGAGCAGTTCTTC.

There are many counts of this clonotype. This chain joins TRBV7-9 and TRBJ2-5; D tentatively fits TRBD1 or TRBD2 (5 bases each). V was shortened by 3 bases and J by 4 bases, with 12 bases between the two germline ends. Germline V lookup: CDR1 SEHNR, CDR2 FQNEAQ (reference sequence). This CDR3 region has 14 residues. CDR3 sequence (DNA): TGTGCCAGCAGCTTTGGACATGGGAGAGAGACCCAGTACTTC. It yields the protein CASSFGHGRETQYF.

This clonotype was observed at least ten times. The chain employs TRBV12-3 or TRBV12-4 and TRBJ1-5; D is undetermined. This CDR3 comprises 11 residues. V was trimmed by 5 bases and J by 1 base, leaving 0 bases between them. CDR3 region: CASSSNQPQHF. CDR3 DNA sequence: TGTGCCAGCAGTAGCAATCAGCCCCAGCATTTT.

This clonotype was recorded once. Written as DNA, the CDR3 is TGTGCCAGCAGCGTAGTAGCGACCAGCACAGATACGCAGTATTTT. This translates into CASSVVATSTDTQYF. The chain employs TRBV9 and TRBJ2-3, with D possibly being TRBD2 (5 bases). The germline V and J ends were trimmed by 0 bases and 0 bases, with 8 bases remaining between them. CDR3 length: 15 residues. Germline CDR1 is SGDLS and CDR2 is YYNGEE.

This clonotype showed up many times. This rearrangement joins TRBV27 to TRBJ2-7; 10 nucleotides agree with TRBD2. Germline assignment: CDR1 MNHEY and CDR2 SMNVEV (reference sequence). The trim removed 5 bases at V and 7 bases at J, leaving 11 bases unmatched. The length of the CDR3 is 15 residues. CDR3 coding DNA: TGTGCCAGCAGTCTAGGACTAGCGGCAGGGGGTGAGCAGTACTTC. Translated: CASSLGLAAGGEQYF.

This clonotype is a singleton in its sample. This may be a read error: a much more frequent sequence differs by one nucleotide. The chain uses TRBV6-5 and TRBJ2-1; D is ambiguous. Per the germline V gene, CDR1 is MNHEY and CDR2 is SVGAGI. The V end lost 6 bases, the J end lost 2 bases, and 8 bases lay between the germline ends. This CDR3 region has 13 residues. CDR3 sequence: CASRSEPYNEQFF. The CDR3 nucleotides read TGTGCCAGCAGATCTGAGCCCTACAATGAGCAGTTCTTC.

This clonotype came up a few times. The chain employs TRBV5-1 and TRBJ2-7, with D possibly being TRBD1 or TRBD2 (5 bases each). V lost 3 bases to trimming and J lost 6 bases, with 16 bases between them. The CDR3 sequence is 14 residues long. Germline V gives CDR1 SGHRS, CDR2 YFSETQ. The CDR3 DNA reads TGCGCCAGCAGCTGGGACCGAGCAGTGGTCGAGCAGTACTTC. Its protein product is CASSWDRAVVEQYF. Full variable domain (remainder filled in from reference TRBV5-1 and TRBJ2-7): KAGVTQTPRYLIKTRGQQVTLSCSPISGHRSVSWYQQTPGQGLQFLFEYFSETQRNKGNFPGRFSGRQFSNSRSEMNVSTLELGDSALYLCASSWDRAVVEQYFGPGTRLTVT.

This clonotype was detected many times. J is TRBJ2-1 and V is TRBV29-1; 9 bases line up with TRBD2. Losses at the gene ends were 3 bases for V and 3 bases for J; bases not matched to a gene: 3. CDR3 length: 14 amino acids. The germline CDR1 and CDR2 sequences are SQVTM and ANQGSEA. The chain's CDR3 is CSVDGGRVYNEQFF. For the CDR3, the DNA is TGCAGCGTTGACGGCGGGAGGGTCTACAATGAGCAGTTCTTC.

This clonotype was recorded many times. The chain combines TRBV15 with TRBJ2-1, with D perhaps matching TRBD2 (5 bases). Germline V gene sequence: CDR1 LNHNV, CDR2 YYDKDF (reference sequence). The CDR3 is 16 amino acids. Trimming took 5 bases from V and 3 from J, leaving 17 bases between them. The CDR3 sequence: CATSSRVGVVYNEQFF. Written as DNA, the CDR3 is TGTGCCACCAGCTCGCGGGTGGGAGTCGTCTACAATGAGCAGTTCTTC. The full variable domain, in which reference TRBV15 and TRBJ2-1 provide the parts outside the CDR3, is DAMVIQNPRYQVTQFGKPVTLSCSQTLNHNVMYWYQQKSSQAPKLLFHYYDKDFNNEADTPDNFQSRRPNTSFCFLDIRSPGLGDTAMYLCATSSRVGVVYNEQFFGPGTRLTVL.

The J gene is TRBJ1-1, the V gene TRBV12-3 or TRBV12-4; weak D call: TRBD1 (6 bases). The V end lost 6 bases, the J end lost 1 base, and 15 bases lay between the germline ends. This CDR3 has 15 amino acids. CDR3 protein: CASSNRVLGNTEAFF. Here the CDR3 DNA reads TGTGCCAGCAGCAACAGGGTCCTGGGGAACACTGAAGCTTTCTTT.

The gene calls are TRBV20-1 and TRBJ1-1; D gene unclear. The CDR3 covers 14 residues. Germline V CDR1 and CDR2: DFQATT, SNEGSKA (reference sequence). V dropped 3 bases and J dropped 4 bases, with 15 bases sitting between them. The CDR3 DNA is TGCAGTGCTAGTAACGATGGACGGGCCACTGAAGCTTTCTTT. This translates into CSASNDGRATEAFF.

V and J are TRBV12-3 or TRBV12-4 and TRBJ2-2; possibly TRBD1 or TRBD2 for D (5 bases each). The CDR3 spans 15 residues. Trimming left V 3 bases short and J 6 bases short, with 14 bases between. CDR3 region: CASSFPAGSAGELFF. As DNA, the CDR3 is TGTGCCAGCAGTTTCCCGGCAGGGAGTGCCGGGGAGCTGTTTTTT.

About this clonotype: A read error may be the cause here, since a much bigger clone is one base away. This rearrangement joins TRBV7-9 to TRBJ2-1; D uncertain. The CDR3 is 16 residues long. From germline, CDR1 is SEHNR and CDR2 FQNEAQ (reference sequence). CDR3 sequence: CAGSPSNTVSYNEQFF. In DNA form, the CDR3 reads TGTGCCGGCAGCCCCTCCAATACGGTCTCCTACAATGAGCAGTTCTTC. Drawing the rest from reference TRBV7-9 and TRBJ2-1, the complete variable domain is DTGVSQNPRHKITKRGQNVTFRCDPISEHNRLYWYRQTLGQGPEFLTYFQNEAQLEKSRLLSDRFSAERPKGSFSTLEIQRTEQGDSAMYLCAGSPSNTVSYNEQFFGPGTRLTVL.

On this clonotype itself: A read error may be the cause here, since a much bigger clone is one base away. This chain uses TRBV4-1 with TRBJ2-5; 8 bases fit TRBD2. V dropped 4 bases and J dropped 2; count of bases not matched to a gene: 9. The CDR3 spans 16 residues. Germline CDR1 and CDR2: MGHRA and YSYEKL. CDR3 region: CASSRNRGRLQETQYF. The CDR3 DNA reads as TGCGCCAGCAGCCGGAATCGCGGGAGGCTGCAAGAGACCCAGTACTTC.

The gene calls are TRBV3-1 and TRBJ2-5; D unclear. The J call may be wrong; the DNA end is better matched by TRBJ2-7. The CDR3 covers 15 residues. Germline-derived CDR1 and CDR2 are LGHDT and YNNKEL (reference sequence). CDR3 bases: TGTGCCAGCAGCCAAACTTGGCAGCAATTCTACGAGCAGTACTTC. It translates to CASSQTWQQFYEQYF.

In regard to this clonotype: Possible read error: a much larger clone is one base away. Here the CDR3 reads CASSLYGRSGTQYF. DNA of the CDR3: TGCGCCAGCAGCTTGTACGGGAGGTCAGGTACGCAGTATTTT. J is TRBJ2-3 and V is TRBV5-1; the match to TRBD2 covers 7 bases. V lost 1 base to trimming and J lost 8 bases; unmatched junction nucleotides: 7. CDR3 length: 14 residues. Germline CDR1 is SGHRS and CDR2 is YFSETQ.

Many counts were recorded for this clonotype. The gene calls are TRBV12-3 or TRBV12-4 and TRBJ2-7, with no clear D. There are 13 residues in the CDR3. V lost 3 bases to trimming and J lost 3 bases, with 9 bases between them. CDR3 bases: TGTGCCAGCAGTTTCGGCAAGTACTACGAGCAGTACTTC. The encoded protein is CASSFGKYYEQYF.

In this sample, this clonotype turned up many times. The chain is built from TRBV29-1 and TRBJ2-7, with D perhaps assigned TRBD1 or TRBD2 (5 bases each). Germline-derived CDR1 and CDR2 are SQVTM and ANQGSEA. Trimming removed 6 bases at V and 0 bases at J, with 12 bases between. The CDR3 runs 13 residues. CDR3 DNA sequence: TGCAGCGTCGCCGGGACGGTCTCCTACGAGCAGTACTTC. It yields the protein CSVAGTVSYEQYF.

J is TRBJ2-2 and V is TRBV5-1, with 7 bases lining up with TRBD1. The CDR3 has 16 residues. Looked up from germline, CDR1 is SGHRS and CDR2 is YFSETQ. V was clipped by 3 bases and J by 1 base; unmatched bases: 6. The CDR3 nucleotides are TGCGCCAGCAGCTACGCCGGGACAGAGAACACCGGGGAGCTGTTTTTT. Residues: CASSYAGTENTGELFF.

This clonotype was seen ten or more times. This sequence joins TRBV28 and TRBJ2-7; no clear D. This CDR3 spans 12 amino acids. V lost 4 bases, J lost 3 bases, and 7 bases lay in between. Per germline, CDR1 MDHEN and CDR2 SYDVKM. Here the CDR3 reads CASSSDDYEQYF. The CDR3 nucleotides are TGTGCCAGCAGTTCTGACGACTACGAGCAGTACTTC.

This clonotype was detected ten times or more. The chain carries TRBV15 and TRBJ2-4, with TRBD1 matching over 8 bases. Germline V gene data show CDR1 as LNHNV and CDR2 as YYDKDF (reference sequence). This CDR3 is built from 16 residues. With V trimmed by 5 bases and J by 0 bases, 6 bases remained unmatched. CDR3 in DNA: TGTGCCACCAGCGTAGACAGGGGACCAGCCAAAAACATTCAGTACTTC. Residues: CATSVDRGPAKNIQYF.

This clonotype was counted many times. The rearrangement links TRBV5-6 to TRBJ2-3; D ambiguous. This CDR3 is built from 13 residues. CDR1 and CDR2 (germline): SGHDT, YYEEEE. V shed 1 base and J shed 6 bases, with 9 bases lying between them. Here the CDR3 DNA reads TGTGCCAGCAGCTTGCCCCCCCCGGATACGCAGTATTTT. This codes for CASSLPPPDTQYF.